These T cell receptor beta chains were read from a single sample in a study of shared clonotypes between healthy human individuals. The protocol was immunoSEQ multiplex PCR, while the TCRdb copy is restricted to in-frame clones and leaves out a portion. The sample lists under 2,500,000 clones, approximately 96% occurring once. The sample consisted of naive CD4+ T cells sorted from blood. The receptor set was obtained from a man in his late teens or twenties in good health. CDR3s include the opening cysteine and the closing phenylalanine or tryptophan. The D gene is left open where the match is weak. Clone size is given for some rows only: seen once, a few or many times, or a class if the clone is expanded.

d_call j_call clone_size v_call cdr3_nt cdr3_aa
- TRBJ1-2 - TRBV27 TGTGCCAGCAGTTTATCGTGGGTTCGCAGCCAGGCGTATGGGGGCTATGGCTACACCTTC CASSLSWVRSQAYGGYGYTF
- TRBJ2-7 - TRBV11-2 TGTGCCAGCACCATCAGACCAGGCCCTTCCGAGCAGTACTTC CASTIRPGPSEQYF
TRBD1 TRBJ2-6 - TRBV9 TGTGCCAAATACTTAAGACAGGGTGCCTCTGGGGCCAACGTCCTGACTTTC CAKYLRQGASGANVLTF
- TRBJ2-7 - TRBV5-1 TGCGCCAGCAGCGCAGATATATCAGACGGGTCCTGGGAGCAGTACTTC CASSADISDGSWEQYF
- TRBJ1-3 - TRBV5-1 TGCGCCAGCACGAGGGATCTGAGCTCTGGAAACACCATATATTTT CASTRDLSSGNTIYF
TRBD1 TRBJ2-7 once TRBV6-5 TGTGCCAGCAGTTACTTAGGACAGGGATACGAGCAGTACTTC CASSYLGQGYEQYF
- TRBJ2-1 - TRBV7-9 TGTGCCAGCAGCTTAGTAGAGGGGAGGTTCTTC CASSLVEGRFF
TRBD1 TRBJ1-2 - TRBV18 TGTGCCAGCTCACATTGGGACAGCTATAACTATGGCTACACCTTC CASSHWDSYNYGYTF
- TRBJ1-4 - TRBV5-1 TGCGCCAGCAGCTTTAGCGGACATAATGAAAAACTGTTTTTT CASSFSGHNEKLFF
TRBD1 TRBJ1-1 - TRBV28 TGTGCCAGCAGGGCAGGGGGGGAAACTGAAGCTTTCTTT CASRAGGETEAFF
- TRBJ2-7 - TRBV6-6 TGTGCCAGCAGTTACCTACAGGGTGGCGTATACGAGCAGTACTTC CASSYLQGGVYEQYF
- TRBJ1-2 - TRBV7-2 TGTGCCAGCAGCTTATCGACAGAGAACTATGGCTACACCTTC CASSLSTENYGYTF
TRBD1 TRBJ1-1 - TRBV10-3 TGTGCCATCAGCTCTTTCACAGGGGTGAACACTGAAGCTTTCTTT CAISSFTGVNTEAFF
- TRBJ2-1 - TRBV19 TGTGCCAGTAGTATTCGGACTCGTGGCAATGAGCAGTTCTTC CASSIRTRGNEQFF
- TRBJ1-6 - TRBV5-1 TGCGCCAGCAATCCCGGACGGGGCGTAGAATCACCCCTCCACTTT CASNPGRGVESPLHF
- TRBJ2-1 - TRBV2 TGTGCCAGCACCAGGACCCCGATGAATGAGCAGTTCTTC CASTRTPMNEQFF
TRBD2 TRBJ2-7 - TRBV5-4 TGTGCCAGCAGTCTAGCGGGGGAAAACTACGAGCAGTACTTC CASSLAGENYEQYF
- TRBJ2-3 - TRBV9 TGTGCCAGCAGCGTGAACACAGATACGCAGTATTTT CASSVNTDTQYF
- TRBJ1-1 - TRBV2 TGTGCCAGCCGCAAGGAGAACACTGAAGCTTTCTTT CASRKENTEAFF
TRBD1 TRBJ1-1 - TRBV6-5 TGTGCCAGCATCTCTTGGGACAGGAAGAACACTGAAGCTTTCTTT CASISWDRKNTEAFF
- TRBJ1-6 once TRBV6-1 TGTGCCAGCAGTGAAATCCGGCATTCGAATTCACCCCTCCACTTT CASSEIRHSNSPLHF
TRBD2 TRBJ2-1 - TRBV5-5 TGTGCCAGCAGCAGCACGGGGACTAGCGGGAGGGCCGGGAACAATGAGCAGTTCTTC CASSSTGTSGRAGNNEQFF
TRBD2 TRBJ2-7 - TRBV9 TGTGCCAGCAGCCCTTGGCTAGCGGAGACCTCCTACGAGCAGTACTTC CASSPWLAETSYEQYF
TRBD1 TRBJ1-6 few TRBV6-5 TGTGCCAGCAGCCGACAGGGGGCCCGTAATTCACCCCTCCACTTT CASSRQGARNSPLHF
- TRBJ1-2 - TRBV2 TGTGCCAGCAGTGAAACCTCGGGGGCCTATGGCTACACCTTC CASSETSGAYGYTF
TRBD2 TRBJ2-7 - TRBV6-1 TGTGCCAGCAGTGAAGAACTAGCGGGGGGGCTCTACGAGCAGTACTTC CASSEELAGGLYEQYF
- TRBJ2-3 - TRBV6-5 TGTGCCAGCAGTCCGGAGACAGGACGCACAGATACGCAGTATTTT CASSPETGRTDTQYF
- TRBJ1-2 - TRBV2 TGTGCCAGCAGTGGCGAGGACTTGGGAGGCTACACCTTC CASSGEDLGGYTF
TRBD2 TRBJ2-5 - TRBV9 TGTGCCAGCAGCGTAGCATCCGGGAGGGGAGAGACCCAGTACTTC CASSVASGRGETQYF
- TRBJ1-3 - TRBV9 TGTGCCAGCAGCGTAGCCCAATCTGGAAACACCATATATTTT CASSVAQSGNTIYF